These T cell receptor beta chains were read from a single sample in a study of regulatory T cells in long-lasting Graves disease. One entry per CDR3 protein results from TCRdb running MiXCR on the multiplex PCR reads. The table has approximately 540,000 distinct CDR3 sequences, more than 10% seen once. These same records also appear under a second study, on T cells in Graves' hyperthyroidism and ophthalmopathy.

Sample: peripheral blood mononuclear cells (PBMCs), taken at new diagnosis, from a patient treated with antithyroid drugs. These receptors all come from a woman younger than 45 with Graves disease. CDR3s include the opening cysteine and the closing phenylalanine or tryptophan. Fields, in order: J gene, D gene, clone size, V gene, CDR3 DNA, CDR3 protein. A D gene is named only where the DNA matches it firmly. Only some rows state a clone size, as once, few, many or a class for expanded clones.

J: TRBJ1-1; D: .; size: many; V: TRBV11-2; DNA: TGTGCCAGCAGCTTAAGGGCTTTGAACACTGAAGCTTTCTTT; CDR3: CASSLRALNTEAFF
J: TRBJ2-2; D: TRBD2; size: many; V: TRBV12-3/TRBV12-4; DNA: TGTGCCAGCCGTAGCGGGATGAACACCGGGGAGCTGTTTTTT; CDR3: CASRSGMNTGELFF
J: TRBJ2-2; D: .; size: many; V: TRBV7-9; DNA: TGTGCCAGCAGCTTGGCATTGAACACCGGGGAGCTGTTTTTT; CDR3: CASSLALNTGELFF
J: TRBJ2-2; D: TRBD2; size: many; V: TRBV12-3/TRBV12-4; DNA: TGTGCCAGCAGCCGGGGACTAGCGGGAGTGGCCGGGGAGCTGTTTTTT; CDR3: CASSRGLAGVAGELFF
J: TRBJ2-7; D: .; size: many; V: TRBV3-1; DNA: TGTGCCAGCAGCCCAACCAGGGGCAAGCAGTACTTC; CDR3: CASSPTRGKQYF
J: TRBJ2-5; D: .; size: many; V: TRBV5-1; DNA: TGCGCCAGCACCTTTGGGTCCCAGGAGACCCAGTACTTC; CDR3: CASTFGSQETQYF
J: TRBJ2-2; D: TRBD1; size: many; V: TRBV19; DNA: TGTGCCAGTAGTATCAGGGGACAGGGGGTCACCGGGGAGCTGTTTTTT; CDR3: CASSIRGQGVTGELFF
J: TRBJ1-2; D: .; size: many; V: TRBV3-1; DNA: TGTGCCAGCATGGGGGGGGACTATGGCTACACCTTC; CDR3: CASMGGDYGYTF
J: TRBJ2-1; D: .; size: few; V: TRBV25-1; DNA: TGTGCCAGCAGTGAAATTGGGGGTTCCTGCAATGAGCAGTTCTTC; CDR3: CASSEIGGSCNEQFF
J: TRBJ2-1; D: TRBD1; size: many; V: TRBV28; DNA: TGTGCCAGCAGACTGACAGGGGGCCGCCAGTTCTTC; CDR3: CASRLTGGRQFF
J: TRBJ1-6; D: .; size: many; V: TRBV28; DNA: TGTGCCAGCAACCCGGGGGTCCCGAAGGATTCACCCCTCCACTTT; CDR3: CASNPGVPKDSPLHF
J: TRBJ2-1; D: TRBD1; size: many; V: TRBV10-3; DNA: TGTGCCATCAGTGAGTCTACAGGGGACATCTACAATGAGCAGTTCTTC; CDR3: CAISESTGDIYNEQFF
J: TRBJ2-1; D: TRBD1; size: .; V: TRBV11-1; DNA: TGTGCCAGCATCCATCGCACCGGGACAGGGTACAATGAGCAGTTCTTC; CDR3: CASIHRTGTGYNEQFF
J: TRBJ2-1; D: TRBD2; size: many; V: TRBV5-1; DNA: TGCGCCAGCAGCTTGGCGTCTAGCGGTGAGCAGTTCTTC; CDR3: CASSLASSGEQFF
J: TRBJ1-1; D: .; size: many; V: TRBV6-2/TRBV6-3; DNA: TGTGCCAGCAGACCAGCTTCCACTGAAGCTTTCTTT; CDR3: CASRPASTEAFF
J: TRBJ1-1; D: .; size: .; V: TRBV6-4; DNA: TGTGCCAGCAGCCTAACACTCCCCACTGAAGCTTTCTTT; CDR3: CASSLTLPTEAFF
J: TRBJ2-2; D: .; size: few; V: TRBV7-9; DNA: TGTGCCAGCAGCAATGTCCTAGCACGGGGAACCGGGGAGCTGTTTTTT; CDR3: CASSNVLARGTGELFF
J: TRBJ1-5; D: .; size: many; V: TRBV7-9; DNA: TGTGCCAGCAGCTTAGAATCGGGGTTGGCCCAGCATTTT; CDR3: CASSLESGLAQHF
J: TRBJ2-7; D: .; size: many; V: TRBV11-3; DNA: TGTGCCAGCAGCTTAGTATCGGGGGCGGACGTATACGAGCAGTACTTC; CDR3: CASSLVSGADVYEQYF
J: TRBJ1-5; D: .; size: many; V: TRBV12-3/TRBV12-4; DNA: TGTGCCAGCAGTTTAGTGACTCAGCCCCAGCATTTT; CDR3: CASSLVTQPQHF
J: TRBJ2-3; D: TRBD2; size: many; V: TRBV6-2/TRBV6-3; DNA: TGTGCCAGCACCCGGGCGGTAGCGGGAGCAGCAGATACGCAGTATTTT; CDR3: CASTRAVAGAADTQYF
J: TRBJ2-2; D: .; size: many; V: TRBV7-2; DNA: TGTGCCAGCAGCTTAGGAAGGCAGTCCGGGGAGCTGTTTTTT; CDR3: CASSLGRQSGELFF
J: TRBJ2-1; D: TRBD1; size: few; V: TRBV28; DNA: TGTGCCGGCCTAAGATACCGGGACAGGGTAATCGATGAGCAGTTCTTC; CDR3: CAGLRYRDRVIDEQFF
J: TRBJ1-6; D: .; size: .; V: TRBV5-1; DNA: TGCGCCAGCAGCTTGGACCGACACACTAATTCACCCCTCCACTTT; CDR3: CASSLDRHTNSPLHF
J: TRBJ2-1; D: TRBD2; size: many; V: TRBV9; DNA: TGTGCCAGCAGCGTAGAATGGAAGACTAGCGGGAGTATAGATGAGCAGTTCTTC; CDR3: CASSVEWKTSGSIDEQFF
J: TRBJ2-3; D: TRBD1; size: many; V: TRBV20-1; DNA: TGCAGTGCTAGATCGACAGGGGCAGATACGCAGTATTTT; CDR3: CSARSTGADTQYF
J: TRBJ2-2; D: .; size: few; V: TRBV9; DNA: TGTGCCAGCAGGGGAGGGACAACCGGGGAGCTGTTTTTT; CDR3: CASRGGTTGELFF
J: TRBJ2-7; D: .; size: many; V: TRBV4-1; DNA: TGCGCCAGCAGCCAAGTTGTCGGACGAAAGGGGACCTACGAGCAGTACTTC; CDR3: CASSQVVGRKGTYEQYF
J: TRBJ2-1; D: .; size: few; V: TRBV6-2/TRBV6-3; DNA: TGTGCCAGCCAGACTAGTGGCCCCTACAATGAGCAGTTCTTC; CDR3: CASQTSGPYNEQFF
J: TRBJ1-5; D: .; size: many; V: TRBV3-1; DNA: TGTGCCAGCAGTCCAGGGTGGGAGACCAATCAGCCCCAGCATTTT; CDR3: CASSPGWETNQPQHF
J: TRBJ2-6; D: .; size: few; V: TRBV18; DNA: TGTGCCAGCTCCCCTTCAATCTCTGGGGCCAACGTCCTGACTTTC; CDR3: CASSPSISGANVLTF
J: TRBJ1-2; D: .; size: many; V: TRBV19; DNA: TGTGCCAGTAGTTTCCTCAGTGGGGGGATCGATGGCTACACCTTC; CDR3: CASSFLSGGIDGYTF
J: TRBJ2-3; D: .; size: many; V: TRBV20-1; DNA: TGCAGTGCTACTCTCGGGGAGTCAGATACGCAGTATTTT; CDR3: CSATLGESDTQYF
J: TRBJ1-1; D: .; size: .; V: TRBV20-1; DNA: TGCAGTGCTAGAGATAAGCCCTTTATGAACACTGAAGCTTTCTTT; CDR3: CSARDKPFMNTEAFF
J: TRBJ2-3; D: .; size: .; V: TRBV7-9; DNA: TGTGCCAGCAGCTTAGCGGTGAGAAATACGCAGTATTTT; CDR3: CASSLAVRNTQYF
J: TRBJ2-5; D: .; size: many; V: TRBV7-3; DNA: TGTGCCAGCAGCCCAAGTCCGGGGCAAGGGGGAGAGACCCAGTACTTC; CDR3: CASSPSPGQGGETQYF
J: TRBJ2-5; D: .; size: once; V: TRBV5-1; DNA: TGCGCCAGCAGCGTCAGCGAGAGTCCCGAGACCCAGTACTTC; CDR3: CASSVSESPETQYF
J: TRBJ1-4; D: TRBD1; size: many; V: TRBV9; DNA: TGTGCCAGCAGCGTAGAGGGGACAGCGAAGGAAAAACTGTTTTTT; CDR3: CASSVEGTAKEKLFF
J: TRBJ2-2; D: .; size: many; V: TRBV12-3/TRBV12-4; DNA: TGTGCCAGCAGTCGGGACCGCCGAGAGCTGTTTTTT; CDR3: CASSRDRRELFF
J: TRBJ2-1; D: .; size: many; V: TRBV6-2/TRBV6-3; DNA: TGTGCCAGCAGTTACCCCCCGGGCAGCACCCGCAGCTCCTACAATGAGCAGTTCTTC; CDR3: CASSYPPGSTRSSYNEQFF
J: TRBJ1-1; D: TRBD1; size: .; V: TRBV7-9; DNA: TGTGCCAGCAGCTTAGGTCTTCTGAAACAGGGGGCATGGACTGAAGCTTTCTTT; CDR3: CASSLGLLKQGAWTEAFF
J: TRBJ2-1; D: .; size: many; V: TRBV20-1; DNA: TGCAGTGCTAGAGATCCCGGGGCCTACAATGAGCAGTTCTTC; CDR3: CSARDPGAYNEQFF
J: TRBJ2-7; D: TRBD2; size: .; V: TRBV20-1; DNA: TGCAGTGCTTCCCGGCTAGCGGGAGTCTACGAGCAGTACTTC; CDR3: CSASRLAGVYEQYF
J: TRBJ1-4; D: .; size: many; V: TRBV28; DNA: TGTGCCAGCAGCTCCGCTGGACGGCTTAATGAAAAACTGTTTTTT; CDR3: CASSSAGRLNEKLFF
J: TRBJ2-1; D: .; size: once; V: TRBV9; DNA: TGTGCCAGCAGCCTTAGGGGGGCTGGCTACAATGAGCAGTTCTTC; CDR3: CASSLRGAGYNEQFF
J: TRBJ2-2; D: TRBD1; size: many; V: TRBV29-1; DNA: TGCAGCCCCAGACTCGGACAGGGGAGCACCGGGGAGCTGTTTTTT; CDR3: CSPRLGQGSTGELFF
J: TRBJ1-6; D: .; size: many; V: TRBV4-3; DNA: TGCGCCAGCAGCCAAGGAGACAGCCTTCGGGGGGCCTATAATTCACCCCTCCACTTT; CDR3: CASSQGDSLRGAYNSPLHF
J: TRBJ2-7; D: .; size: many; V: TRBV30; DNA: TGTGCCTGGGGCAGGGGCAGTTCTGGGGAGCAGTACTTC; CDR3: CAWGRGSSGEQYF
J: TRBJ2-1; D: TRBD1; size: few; V: TRBV19; DNA: TGTGCCAGTAGTCCGACGGACAGGGCGGTCTACAATGAGCAGTTCTTC; CDR3: CASSPTDRAVYNEQFF
J: TRBJ2-1; D: TRBD2; size: .; V: TRBV7-9; DNA: TGTGCCAGCAGCCTGGGACTAGCGGGAGTAGGAGAGCAGTTCTTC; CDR3: CASSLGLAGVGEQFF
J: TRBJ1-2; D: .; size: many; V: TRBV6-1; DNA: TGTGCCAGCACTCCTTTAGACGGAGTCTATGGCTACACCTTC; CDR3: CASTPLDGVYGYTF
J: TRBJ2-4; D: TRBD1; size: few; V: TRBV6-5; DNA: TGTGCCAGCAGTTACGCTGGGACAGGGGGTGACATTCAGTACTTC; CDR3: CASSYAGTGGDIQYF
J: TRBJ2-3; D: .; size: many; V: TRBV5-1; DNA: TGCGCCAGCAGCTTGGAGTACGGACCGCAGTATTTT; CDR3: CASSLEYGPQYF
J: TRBJ2-1; D: TRBD1; size: .; V: TRBV12-3/TRBV12-4; DNA: TGTGCCAGCAGGCCCCGGGACAGGGACAATGAGCAGTTCTTC; CDR3: CASRPRDRDNEQFF
J: TRBJ2-7; D: .; size: many; V: TRBV6-5; DNA: TGTGCCAGCAGTTACGCTCGGAGAAGACGGTCCTTC; CDR3: CASSYARRRRSF
J: TRBJ2-5; D: .; size: many; V: TRBV5-1; DNA: TGCGCCAGCAGCTTGTCCTGGTGGCTGGGCCAAGAGACCCAGTACTTC; CDR3: CASSLSWWLGQETQYF